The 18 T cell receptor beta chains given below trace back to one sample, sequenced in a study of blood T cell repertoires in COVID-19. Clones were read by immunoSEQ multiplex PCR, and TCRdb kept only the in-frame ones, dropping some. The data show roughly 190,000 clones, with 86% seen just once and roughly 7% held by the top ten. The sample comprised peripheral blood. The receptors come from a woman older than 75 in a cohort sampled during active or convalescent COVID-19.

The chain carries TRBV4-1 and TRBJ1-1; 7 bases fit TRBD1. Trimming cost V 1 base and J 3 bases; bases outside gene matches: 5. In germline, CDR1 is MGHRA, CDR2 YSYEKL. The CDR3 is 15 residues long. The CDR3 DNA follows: TGCGCCAGCAGCCAAGGACAGGGACTCGACACTGAAGCTTTCTTT. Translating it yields CASSQGQGLDTEAFF.

The CDR3 reads CASSIGQGAHEKLFF. CDR3 in DNA: TGTGCCAGCAGCATAGGACAGGGGGCGCATGAAAAACTGTTTTTT. The J gene is TRBJ1-4, the V gene TRBV5-6; 11 nucleotides match TRBD1. Trimming took 4 bases from V and 6 from J; bases not matched to a gene: 5. The CDR3 length is 15 residues. Germline V gene sequence: CDR1 SGHDT, CDR2 YYEEEE.

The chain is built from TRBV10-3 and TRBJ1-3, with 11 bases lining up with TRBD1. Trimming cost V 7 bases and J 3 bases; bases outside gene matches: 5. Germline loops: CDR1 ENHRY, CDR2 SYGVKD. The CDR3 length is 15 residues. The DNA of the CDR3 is TGTGCCATCACCGGACAGGGGGCAGGTGGAAACACCATATATTTT. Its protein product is CAITGQGAGGNTIYF.

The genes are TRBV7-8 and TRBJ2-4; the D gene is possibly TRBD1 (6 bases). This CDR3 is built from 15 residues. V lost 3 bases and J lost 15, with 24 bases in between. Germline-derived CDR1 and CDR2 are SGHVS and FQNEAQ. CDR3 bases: TGTGCCAGCAGCTTCGACAGGATTCCCACCTCCGATCGGTACTTC. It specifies CASSFDRIPTSDRYF.

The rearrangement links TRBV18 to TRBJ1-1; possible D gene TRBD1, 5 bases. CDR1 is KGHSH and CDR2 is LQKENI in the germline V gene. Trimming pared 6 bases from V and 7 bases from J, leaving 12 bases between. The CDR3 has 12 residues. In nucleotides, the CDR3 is TGTGCCAGCTCCCTGACAGTTTATGAAGCTTTCTTT. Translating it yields CASSLTVYEAFF.

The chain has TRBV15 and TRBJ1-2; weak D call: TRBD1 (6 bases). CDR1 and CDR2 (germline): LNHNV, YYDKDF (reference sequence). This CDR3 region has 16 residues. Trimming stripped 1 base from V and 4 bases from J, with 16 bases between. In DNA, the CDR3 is TGTGCCACCAGCAGAGTGGTACAGGGATCGGGCTATGGCTACACCTTC. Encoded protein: CATSRVVQGSGYGYTF. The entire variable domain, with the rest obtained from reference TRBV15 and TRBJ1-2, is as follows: DAMVIQNPRYQVTQFGKPVTLSCSQTLNHNVMYWYQQKSSQAPKLLFHYYDKDFNNEADTPDNFQSRRPNTSFCFLDIRSPGLGDTAMYLCATSRVVQGSGYGYTFGSGTRLTVV.

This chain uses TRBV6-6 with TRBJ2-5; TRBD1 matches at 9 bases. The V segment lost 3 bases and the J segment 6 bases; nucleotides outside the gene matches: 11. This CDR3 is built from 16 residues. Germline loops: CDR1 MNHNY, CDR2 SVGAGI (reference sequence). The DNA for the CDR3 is TGTGCCAGCAGTTATCCGGGACAGGGAATTACGCAGACCCAGTACTTC. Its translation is CASSYPGQGITQTQYF.

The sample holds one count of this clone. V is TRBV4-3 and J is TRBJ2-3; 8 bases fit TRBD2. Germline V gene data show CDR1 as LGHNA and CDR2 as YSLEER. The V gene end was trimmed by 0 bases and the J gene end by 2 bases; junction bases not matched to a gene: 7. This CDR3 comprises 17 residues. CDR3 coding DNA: TGCGCCAGCAGCCAAGATTTCCGGGGGGGCCACACAGATACGCAGTATTTT. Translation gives CASSQDFRGGHTDTQYF.

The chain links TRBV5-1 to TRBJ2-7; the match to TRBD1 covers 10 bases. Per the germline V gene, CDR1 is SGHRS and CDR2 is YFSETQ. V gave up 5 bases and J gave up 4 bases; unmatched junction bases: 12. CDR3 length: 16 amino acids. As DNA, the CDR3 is TGCGCCAGCAGTCTTCTTCCCGGGACAGGGGTTTACGAGCAGTACTTC. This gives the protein CASSLLPGTGVYEQYF.

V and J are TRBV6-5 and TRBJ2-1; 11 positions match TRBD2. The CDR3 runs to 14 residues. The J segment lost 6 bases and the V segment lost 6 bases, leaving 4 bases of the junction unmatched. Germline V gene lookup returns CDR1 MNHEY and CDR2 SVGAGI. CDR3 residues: CASRLGLAVNEQFF. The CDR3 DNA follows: TGTGCCAGCAGGTTGGGACTAGCGGTCAATGAGCAGTTCTTC.

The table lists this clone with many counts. The CDR3 loop reads CASSPQTSYNEQFF. CDR3 sequence (DNA): TGTGCCAGCAGCCCCCAGACTAGCTACAATGAGCAGTTCTTC. The chain joins TRBV9 to TRBJ2-1, with D possibly matching TRBD2 (6 bases). With 4 bases removed from V and 3 bases from J, the gap between germline ends came to 11 bases. Germline loops: CDR1 SGDLS, CDR2 YYNGEE. This CDR3 comprises 14 residues.

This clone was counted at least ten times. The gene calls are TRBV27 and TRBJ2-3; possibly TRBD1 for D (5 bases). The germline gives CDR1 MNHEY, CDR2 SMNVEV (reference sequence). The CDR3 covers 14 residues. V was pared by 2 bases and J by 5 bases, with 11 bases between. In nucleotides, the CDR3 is TGTGCCAGCAGTTTAGTGGCAGGGATAGATACGCAGTATTTT. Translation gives CASSLVAGIDTQYF.

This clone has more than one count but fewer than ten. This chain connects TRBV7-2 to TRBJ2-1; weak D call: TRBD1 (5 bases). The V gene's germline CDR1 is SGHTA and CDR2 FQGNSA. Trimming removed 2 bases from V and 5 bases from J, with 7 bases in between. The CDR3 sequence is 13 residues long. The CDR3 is CASSLYRHNEQFF. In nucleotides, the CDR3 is TGTGCCAGCAGCTTATACAGGCACAATGAGCAGTTCTTC.

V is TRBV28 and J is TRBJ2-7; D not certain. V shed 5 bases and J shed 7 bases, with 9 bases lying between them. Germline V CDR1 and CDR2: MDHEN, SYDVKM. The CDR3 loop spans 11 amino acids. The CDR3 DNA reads TGTGCCAGCAGTCCCCACTTTGAGCAGTACTTC. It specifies CASSPHFEQYF.

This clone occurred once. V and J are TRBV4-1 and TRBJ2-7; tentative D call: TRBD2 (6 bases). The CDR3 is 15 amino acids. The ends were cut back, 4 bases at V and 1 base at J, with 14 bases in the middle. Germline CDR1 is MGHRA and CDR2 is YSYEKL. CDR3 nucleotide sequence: TGCGCCAGCAGCCCCGAGGCGGGGCGATCCTACGAGCAGTACTTC. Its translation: CASSPEAGRSYEQYF.

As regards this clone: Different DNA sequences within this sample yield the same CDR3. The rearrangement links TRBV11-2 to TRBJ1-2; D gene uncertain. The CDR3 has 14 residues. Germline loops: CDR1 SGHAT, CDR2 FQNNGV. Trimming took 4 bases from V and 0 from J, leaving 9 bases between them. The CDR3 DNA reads TGTGCCAGCAGCTCGAGAGGGCCTAACTATGGCTACACCTTC. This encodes CASSSRGPNYGYTF.

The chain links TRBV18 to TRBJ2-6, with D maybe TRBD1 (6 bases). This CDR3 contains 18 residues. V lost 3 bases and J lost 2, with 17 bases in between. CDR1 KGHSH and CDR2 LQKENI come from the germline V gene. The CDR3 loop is CASSPQTGIPTGANVLTF. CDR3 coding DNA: TGTGCCAGCTCACCCCAAACAGGGATCCCCACTGGGGCCAACGTCCTGACTTTC.

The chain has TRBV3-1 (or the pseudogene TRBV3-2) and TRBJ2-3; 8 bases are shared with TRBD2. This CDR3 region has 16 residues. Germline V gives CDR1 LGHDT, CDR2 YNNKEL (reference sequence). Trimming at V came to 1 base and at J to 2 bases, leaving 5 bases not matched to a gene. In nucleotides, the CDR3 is TGTGCCAGCAGCCAAGTACTAGCGGAGTCCACAGATACGCAGTATTTT. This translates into CASSQVLAESTDTQYF.